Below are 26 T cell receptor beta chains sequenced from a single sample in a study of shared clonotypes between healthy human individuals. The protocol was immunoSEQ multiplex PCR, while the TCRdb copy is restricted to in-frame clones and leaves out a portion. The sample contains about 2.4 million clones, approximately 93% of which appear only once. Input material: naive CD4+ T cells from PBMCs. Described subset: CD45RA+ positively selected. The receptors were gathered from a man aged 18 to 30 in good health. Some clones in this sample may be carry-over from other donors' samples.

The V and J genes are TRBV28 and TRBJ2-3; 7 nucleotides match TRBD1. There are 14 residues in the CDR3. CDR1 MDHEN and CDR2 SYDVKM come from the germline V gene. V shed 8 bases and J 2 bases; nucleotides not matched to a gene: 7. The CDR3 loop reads CASGPGQITDTQYF. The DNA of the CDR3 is TGTGCCAGCGGACCGGGACAGATCACAGATACGCAGTATTTT.

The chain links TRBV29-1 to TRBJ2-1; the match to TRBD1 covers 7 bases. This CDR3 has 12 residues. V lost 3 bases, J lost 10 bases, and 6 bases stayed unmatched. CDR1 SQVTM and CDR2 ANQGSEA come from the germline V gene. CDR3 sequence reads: CSVEAGGSEQFF. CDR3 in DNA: TGCAGCGTTGAGGCAGGGGGAAGCGAGCAGTTCTTC.

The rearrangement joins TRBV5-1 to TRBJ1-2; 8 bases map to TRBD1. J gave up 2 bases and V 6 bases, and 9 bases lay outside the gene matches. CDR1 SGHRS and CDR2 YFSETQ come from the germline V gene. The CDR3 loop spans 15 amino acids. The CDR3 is CASTLSTGENYGYTF. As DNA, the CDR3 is TGCGCCAGCACCCTCTCGACAGGGGAAAACTATGGCTACACCTTC.

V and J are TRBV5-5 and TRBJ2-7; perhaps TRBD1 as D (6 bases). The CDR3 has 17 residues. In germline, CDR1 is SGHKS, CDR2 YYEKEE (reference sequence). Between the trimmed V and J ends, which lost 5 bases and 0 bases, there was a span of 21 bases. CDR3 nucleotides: TGTGCCAGCAGGAACTGGGGGTCGGCAGGGGACTCCTACGAGCAGTACTTC. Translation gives CASRNWGSAGDSYEQYF.

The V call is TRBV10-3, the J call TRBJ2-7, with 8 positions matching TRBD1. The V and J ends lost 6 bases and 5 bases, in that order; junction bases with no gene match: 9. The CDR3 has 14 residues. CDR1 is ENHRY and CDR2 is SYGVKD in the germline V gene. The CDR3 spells CAIRGTDRGNEQYF. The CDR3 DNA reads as TGTGCCATCAGGGGGACTGACAGGGGTAACGAGCAGTACTTC.

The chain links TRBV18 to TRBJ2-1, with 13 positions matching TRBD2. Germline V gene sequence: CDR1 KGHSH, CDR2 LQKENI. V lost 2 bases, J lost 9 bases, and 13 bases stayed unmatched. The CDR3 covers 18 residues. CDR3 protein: CASSPRLAGGLLVGEQFF. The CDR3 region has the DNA TGTGCCAGCTCACCAAGACTAGCGGGAGGCCTCCTCGTGGGTGAGCAGTTCTTC.

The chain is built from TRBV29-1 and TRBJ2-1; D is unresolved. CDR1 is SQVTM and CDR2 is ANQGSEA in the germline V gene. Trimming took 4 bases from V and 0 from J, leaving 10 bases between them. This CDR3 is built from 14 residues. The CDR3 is CSVGSVLSYNEQFF. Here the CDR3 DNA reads TGCAGCGTTGGCTCGGTTCTCTCCTACAATGAGCAGTTCTTC.

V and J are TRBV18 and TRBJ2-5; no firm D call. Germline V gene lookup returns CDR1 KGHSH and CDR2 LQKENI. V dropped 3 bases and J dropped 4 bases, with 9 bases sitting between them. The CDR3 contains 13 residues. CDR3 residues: CASSPPSIETQYF. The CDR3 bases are TGTGCCAGCTCACCCCCATCTATAGAGACCCAGTACTTC. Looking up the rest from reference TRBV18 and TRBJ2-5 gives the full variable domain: NAGVMQNPRHLVRRRGQEARLRCSPMKGHSHVYWYRQLPEEGLKFMVYLQKENIIDESGMPKERFSAEFPKEGPSILRIQQVVRGDSAAYFCASSPPSIETQYFGPGTRLLVL.

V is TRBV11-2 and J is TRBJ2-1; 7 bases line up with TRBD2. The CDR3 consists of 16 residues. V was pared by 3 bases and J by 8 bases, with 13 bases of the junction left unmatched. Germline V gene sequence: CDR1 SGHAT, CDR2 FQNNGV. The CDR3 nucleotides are TGTGCCAGCAGCTTCCGACTGGGAGCGAGCGGGGATGAGCAGTTCTTC. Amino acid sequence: CASSFRLGASGDEQFF.

In DNA, the CDR3 is TGCAGCGTCGGAGGACAGGGCCACGAGCAGTACTTC. Translating gives CSVGGQGHEQYF. The chain couples TRBV29-1 to TRBJ2-7, with 8 positions matching TRBD1. The CDR3 has 12 residues. V lost 6 bases to trimming and J lost 5 bases; unmatched junction nucleotides: 6. Per the germline V gene, CDR1 is SQVTM and CDR2 is ANQGSEA.

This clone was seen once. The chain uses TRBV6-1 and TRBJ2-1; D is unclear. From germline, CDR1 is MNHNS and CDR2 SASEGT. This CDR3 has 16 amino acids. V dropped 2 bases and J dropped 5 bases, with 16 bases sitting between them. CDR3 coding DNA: TGTGCCAGCAGTGAACATCTGTGGGCGGAAGACAATGAGCAGTTCTTC. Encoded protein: CASSEHLWAEDNEQFF.

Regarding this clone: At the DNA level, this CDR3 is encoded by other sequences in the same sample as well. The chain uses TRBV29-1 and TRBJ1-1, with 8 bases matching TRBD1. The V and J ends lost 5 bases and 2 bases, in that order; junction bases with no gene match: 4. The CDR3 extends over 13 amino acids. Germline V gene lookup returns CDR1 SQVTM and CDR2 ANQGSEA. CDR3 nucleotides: TGCAGCGTTCACAGGGGGTTAAACACTGAAGCTTTCTTT. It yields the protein CSVHRGLNTEAFF.

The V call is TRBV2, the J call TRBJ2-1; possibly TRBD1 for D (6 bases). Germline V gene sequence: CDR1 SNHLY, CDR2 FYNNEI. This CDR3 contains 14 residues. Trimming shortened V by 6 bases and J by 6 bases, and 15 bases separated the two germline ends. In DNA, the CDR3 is TGTGCCAGCAGCCCTTTACAGGGTGGCAATGAGCAGTTCTTC. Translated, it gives CASSPLQGGNEQFF.

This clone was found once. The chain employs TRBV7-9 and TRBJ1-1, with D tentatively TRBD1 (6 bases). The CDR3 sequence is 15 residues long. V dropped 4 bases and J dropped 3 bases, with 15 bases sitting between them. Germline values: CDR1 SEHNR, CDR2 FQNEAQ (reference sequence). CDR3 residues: CASSSMTGLDTEAFF. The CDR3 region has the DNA TGTGCCAGCAGCTCCATGACAGGTTTGGACACTGAAGCTTTCTTT.

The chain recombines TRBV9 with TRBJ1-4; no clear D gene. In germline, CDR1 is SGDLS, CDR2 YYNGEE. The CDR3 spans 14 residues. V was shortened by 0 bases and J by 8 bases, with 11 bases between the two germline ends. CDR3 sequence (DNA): TGTGCCAGCAGCGTAGGAGGGTCTCGCGAAAAACTGTTTTTT. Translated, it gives CASSVGGSREKLFF.

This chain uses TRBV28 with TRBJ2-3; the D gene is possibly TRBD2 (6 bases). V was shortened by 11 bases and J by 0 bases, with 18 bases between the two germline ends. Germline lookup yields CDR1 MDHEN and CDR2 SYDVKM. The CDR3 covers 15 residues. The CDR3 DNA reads TGTGCCGGGCGAGAGAGCGGGTCTAGCACAGATACGCAGTATTTT. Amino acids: CAGRESGSSTDTQYF.

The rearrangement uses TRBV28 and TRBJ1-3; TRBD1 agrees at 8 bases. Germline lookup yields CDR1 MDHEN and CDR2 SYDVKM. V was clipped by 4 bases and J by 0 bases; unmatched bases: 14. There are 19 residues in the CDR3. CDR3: CASSSPSWTGWSSGNTIYF. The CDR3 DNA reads TGTGCCAGCAGTTCCCCGTCCTGGACAGGGTGGAGCTCTGGAAACACCATATATTTT.

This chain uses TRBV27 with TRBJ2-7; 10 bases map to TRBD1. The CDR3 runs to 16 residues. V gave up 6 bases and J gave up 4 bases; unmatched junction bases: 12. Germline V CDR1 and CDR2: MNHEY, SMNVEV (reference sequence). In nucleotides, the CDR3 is TGTGCCAGCAGACCTAGAGACAGGGGGCTTTTTTACGAGCAGTACTTC. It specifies CASRPRDRGLFYEQYF.

The chain's CDR3 is CASSWLLGALPLGEQYF. CDR3 DNA sequence: TGTGCCAGCAGCTGGCTGTTAGGGGCCCTCCCGTTAGGCGAGCAGTACTTC. V and J are TRBV5-8 and TRBJ2-7; maybe TRBD1 (5 bases). The germline gives CDR1 SGHTS, CDR2 YDEGEE. Trimming left V 3 bases short and J 6 bases short, with 25 bases between. The CDR3 totals 17 residues.

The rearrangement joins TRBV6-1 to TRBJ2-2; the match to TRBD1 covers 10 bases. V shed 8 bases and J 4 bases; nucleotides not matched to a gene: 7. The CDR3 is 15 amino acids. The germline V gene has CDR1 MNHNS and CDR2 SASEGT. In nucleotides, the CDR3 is TGTGCCAGCCAACGGGACAGGGGCCCCACCGGGGAGCTGTTTTTT. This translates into CASQRDRGPTGELFF.

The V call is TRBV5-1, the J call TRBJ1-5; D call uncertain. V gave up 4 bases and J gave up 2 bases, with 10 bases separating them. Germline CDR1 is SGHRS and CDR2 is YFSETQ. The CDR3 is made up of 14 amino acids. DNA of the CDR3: TGCGCCAGCAGCCCCGGGCCCGGCAATCAGCCCCAGCATTTT. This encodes CASSPGPGNQPQHF.

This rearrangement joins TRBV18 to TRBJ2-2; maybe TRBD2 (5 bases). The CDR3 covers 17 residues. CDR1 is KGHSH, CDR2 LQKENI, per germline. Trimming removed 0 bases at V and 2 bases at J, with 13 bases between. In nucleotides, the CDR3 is TGTGCCAGCTCACCACCGAGGGAGCCGGACAACACCGGGGAGCTGTTTTTT. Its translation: CASSPPREPDNTGELFF.

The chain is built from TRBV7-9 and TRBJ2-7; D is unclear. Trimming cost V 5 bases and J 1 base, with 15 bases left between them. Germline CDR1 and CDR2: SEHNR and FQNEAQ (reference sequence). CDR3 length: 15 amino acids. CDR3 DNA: TGTGCCAGCAGCCCCTTTAGTGGGGTTTCCTACGAGCAGTACTTC. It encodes CASSPFSGVSYEQYF.

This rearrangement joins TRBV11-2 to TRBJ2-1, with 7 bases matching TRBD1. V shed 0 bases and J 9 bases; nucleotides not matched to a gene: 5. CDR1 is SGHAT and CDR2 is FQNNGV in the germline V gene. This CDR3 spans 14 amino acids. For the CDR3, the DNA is TGTGCCAGCAGCTTAGAGACAGGGCACTTTGAGCAGTTCTTC. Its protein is CASSLETGHFEQFF.

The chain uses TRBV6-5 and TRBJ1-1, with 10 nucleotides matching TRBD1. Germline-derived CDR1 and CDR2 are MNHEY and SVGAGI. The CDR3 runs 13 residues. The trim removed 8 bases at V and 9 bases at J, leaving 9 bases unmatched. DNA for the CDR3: TGTGCCAGCGGCAGGACAGGGGGAACACAAGCTTTCTTT. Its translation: CASGRTGGTQAFF.

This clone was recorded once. CDR3: CAIRTGGPDEQFF. CDR3 bases: TGTGCCATAAGGACGGGAGGGCCGGATGAGCAGTTCTTC. The chain is built from TRBV28 and TRBJ2-1, with 8 positions matching TRBD2. The CDR3 sequence is 13 residues long. The trim removed 10 bases at V and 8 bases at J, leaving 10 bases unmatched. CDR1 and CDR2 from the germline V gene are MDHEN and SYDVKM.